This T cell receptor (beta chain) came from a study of tumor and adjacent non-tumor tissue in lung cancer. The germline V gene encodes CDR1 SGHNT and CDR2 YYREEE (reference sequence). The CDR3 has 14 residues. A modified ARM-PCR protocol with three rounds of nested PCR amplified TCRbeta. Each CDR3 protein is one row after TCRdb ran MiXCR on the multiplex PCR reads. Of over 40,000 distinct CDR3 sequences in the sample, about 79% were seen once. As for this clonotype: Germline is not matched at one junction end, which may reflect a read error.

RNA was extracted from bulk tissue without any cell sorting. The normal lung tissue was taken more than 3 cm from the tumor edge. This TCR was recovered from a woman in her sixties or seventies with non-small cell lung cancer. The sequenced material came from distant non-tumor lung tissue. This chain connects TRBV5-4 to TRBJ2-1; the match to TRBD1 covers 8 bases. The CDR3 protein is CVSSRETGDNEQFF. In DNA form, the CDR3 reads TGTGTCAGCAGCCGGGAGACAGGGGATAATGAGCAGTTCTTC.